This entry describes one T cell receptor beta chain. What it recognizes is unknown. V was trimmed by 6 bases and J by 3 bases, leaving 14 bases between them. In germline, CDR1 is MNHEY, CDR2 SVGAGI. The CDR3 is 14 residues long. Profiled with immunoSEQ multiplex PCR; TCRdb holds only in-frame clones, not every one. The top ten hold roughly 25% of the sample, which has fewer than 80,000 clones, roughly 78% seen once. The entry originates in a study of T cell responses to AZD1222 COVID-19 vaccine. Study-level results: The peak T cell response came first, and repertoires were sampled only after it. Just six people given AZD1222 tested seropositive at baseline. Breadth and depth of Spike-specific TCRs rose after two AZD1222 doses. Regions 160-218 and 743-854 dominated among vaccine-associated CD4 TCRs spanning spike.

The specimen was peripheral blood, collected on day 0 of MenACWY control vaccination. This TCR derives from an adult in good health. This chain uses TRBV6-5 with TRBJ1-1; perhaps TRBD1 as D (5 bases). This chain's CDR3 is CASSSTVSDTEAFF. In nucleotides, the CDR3 is TGTGCCAGCAGCTCGACAGTTTCGGACACTGAAGCTTTCTTT.